The present TCR beta chain was sequenced within a study of shared clonotypes between healthy human individuals. For the study at large: Samples came from a couple of female and a few male donors aged 18 to 49.

V gave up 0 bases and J gave up 2 bases; unmatched junction bases: 5. Germline V gives CDR1 LGHNA, CDR2 YSLEER. This CDR3 is 17 amino acids long. Study-level points and caveats: Donor scarcity curtailed the genetic and exposure-history diversity represented herein. Generally, estimated richness proved larger in naive subsets than it did in memory subsets.

Naivety among CD8 cells was defined by CD45RO negativity and positive CCR7 selection, thereby excluding terminally differentiated effector memory CD45RA+ cells. As to this clone: The antigen is unknown.

Clones were read by immunoSEQ multiplex PCR, and TCRdb kept only the in-frame ones, dropping some. The sample lists around 2,000,000 clones, under 95% occurring once. The TCR comes from a man aged 18 to 29 in good health. Some clones in this sample may be carry-over from other donors' samples. The chain couples TRBV4-3 to TRBJ2-5; 11 bases are a match to TRBD2. The sequencing sample was made of naive CD8+ T cells from PBMCs. Written as DNA, the CDR3 is TGCGCCAGCAGCCAAGAGATAGCGGGAGGGATACAAGAGACCCAGTACTTC. Translating gives CASSQEIAGGIQETQYF.